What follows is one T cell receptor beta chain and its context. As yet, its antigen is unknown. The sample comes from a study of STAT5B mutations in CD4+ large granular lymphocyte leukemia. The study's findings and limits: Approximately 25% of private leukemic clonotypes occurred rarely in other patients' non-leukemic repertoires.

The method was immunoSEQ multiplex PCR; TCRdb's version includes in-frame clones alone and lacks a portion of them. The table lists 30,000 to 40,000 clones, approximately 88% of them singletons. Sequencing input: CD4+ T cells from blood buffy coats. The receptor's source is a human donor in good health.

This chain's CDR3 is CATRQWGTDTIYF. As DNA, the CDR3 is TGTGCCACCCGACAGTGGGGGACGGACACCATATATTTT. The rearrangement uses TRBV15 and TRBJ1-3, with TRBD1 as a possible D gene (5 bases). Germline V gene data show CDR1 as LNHNV and CDR2 as YYDKDF (reference sequence). The CDR3 is made up of 13 amino acids. V lost 8 bases to trimming and J lost 8 bases, with 16 bases between them.